One sample yielded the 3 T cell receptor beta chains listed below, sequenced in a study of T cells after yellow fever vaccination. TCRdb reprocessed the 5' RACE reads via MiXCR and lists one record per CDR3 protein. This table holds approximately 350,000 distinct CDR3 sequences, around 10% found once. The starting material was PBMCs, obtained on the day of the first yellow fever vaccination. The receptors were sampled from a man aged 18 to 29 who received the YFV17D yellow fever vaccine.

This clonotype was recorded a few times. The chain joins TRBV6-1 to TRBJ2-3; D tentatively reads TRBD1 or TRBD2 (6 bases each). V lost 6 bases to trimming and J lost 5 bases, with 9 bases between them. CDR3 length: 12 residues. Per germline, CDR1 MNHNS and CDR2 SASEGT. CDR3 sequence: CASRGGGDTQYF. CDR3 nucleotides: TGTGCCAGCAGGGGGGGCGGAGATACGCAGTATTTT.

This clonotype was seen more than once but under ten times. This chain uses TRBV12-3 or TRBV12-4 with TRBJ1-2, with 8 bases lining up with TRBD1. The trim removed 7 bases at V and 5 bases at J, leaving 12 bases unmatched. This CDR3 spans 15 amino acids. CDR3 amino acids: CASTGQGALWYGYTF. The CDR3 coding sequence is TGTGCCAGCACCGGACAGGGTGCATTATGGTATGGCTACACCTTC.

About this clonotype: This may stem from a read error, because a much larger clone lies one nucleotide away. V is TRBV9 and J is TRBJ2-3; TRBD1 agrees at 7 bases. Germline CDR1 SGDLS, CDR2 YYNGEE. This CDR3 region has 17 residues. J lost 5 bases, V lost 4 bases, and 16 bases had no gene match. CDR3 protein: CASSPRQGRAFIDTQYF. CDR3 nucleotide sequence: TGTGCCAGCAGCCCTCGACAGGGAAGGGCCTTCATAGATACGCAGTATTTT.